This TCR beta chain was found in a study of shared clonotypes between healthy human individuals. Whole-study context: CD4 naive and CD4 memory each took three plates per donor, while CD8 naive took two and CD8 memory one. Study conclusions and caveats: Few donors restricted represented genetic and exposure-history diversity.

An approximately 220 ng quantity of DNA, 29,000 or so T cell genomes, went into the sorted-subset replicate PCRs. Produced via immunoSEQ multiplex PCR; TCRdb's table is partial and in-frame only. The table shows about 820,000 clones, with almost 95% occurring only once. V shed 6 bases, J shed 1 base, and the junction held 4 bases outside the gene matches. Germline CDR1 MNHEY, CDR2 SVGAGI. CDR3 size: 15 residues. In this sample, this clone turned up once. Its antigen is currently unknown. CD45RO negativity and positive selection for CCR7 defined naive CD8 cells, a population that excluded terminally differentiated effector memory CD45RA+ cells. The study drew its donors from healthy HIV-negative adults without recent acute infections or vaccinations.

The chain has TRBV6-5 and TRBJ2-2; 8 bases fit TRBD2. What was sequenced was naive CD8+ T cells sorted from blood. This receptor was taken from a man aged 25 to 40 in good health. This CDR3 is CASRRTSGNTGELFF. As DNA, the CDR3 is TGTGCCAGCAGACGAACTAGCGGGAACACCGGGGAGCTGTTTTTT.